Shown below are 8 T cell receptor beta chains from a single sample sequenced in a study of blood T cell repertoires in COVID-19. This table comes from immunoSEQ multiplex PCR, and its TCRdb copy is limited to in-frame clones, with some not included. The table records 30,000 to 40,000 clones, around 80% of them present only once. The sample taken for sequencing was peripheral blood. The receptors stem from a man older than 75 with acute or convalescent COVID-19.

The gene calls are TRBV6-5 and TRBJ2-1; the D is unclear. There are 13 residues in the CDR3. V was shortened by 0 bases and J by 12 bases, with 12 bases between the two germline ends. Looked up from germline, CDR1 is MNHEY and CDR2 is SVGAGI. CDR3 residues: CASSYSLWASQFF. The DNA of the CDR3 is TGTGCCAGCAGTTACTCGCTTTGGGCATCGCAGTTCTTC.

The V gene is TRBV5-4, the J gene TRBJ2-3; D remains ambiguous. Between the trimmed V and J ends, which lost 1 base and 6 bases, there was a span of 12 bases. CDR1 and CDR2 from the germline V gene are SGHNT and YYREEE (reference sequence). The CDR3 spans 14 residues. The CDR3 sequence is CASSLSDTRDTQYF. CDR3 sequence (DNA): TGTGCCAGCAGCTTGAGTGACACCCGCGATACGCAGTATTTT.

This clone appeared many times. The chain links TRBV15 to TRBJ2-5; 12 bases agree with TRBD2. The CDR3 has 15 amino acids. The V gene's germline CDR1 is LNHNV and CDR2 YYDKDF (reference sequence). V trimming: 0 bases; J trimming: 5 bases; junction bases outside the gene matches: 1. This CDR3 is CATSRDLAGGETQYF. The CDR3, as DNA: TGTGCCACCAGCAGAGATCTAGCGGGAGGGGAGACCCAGTACTTC.

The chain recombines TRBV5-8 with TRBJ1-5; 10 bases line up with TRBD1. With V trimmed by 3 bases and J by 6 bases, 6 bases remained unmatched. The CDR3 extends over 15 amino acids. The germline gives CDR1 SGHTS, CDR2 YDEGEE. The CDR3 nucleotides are TGTGCCAGCAGCTCGGGACAGGGGAAAGGTCAGCCCCAGCATTTT. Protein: CASSSGQGKGQPQHF. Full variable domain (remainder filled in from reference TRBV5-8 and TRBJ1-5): EAGVTQSPTHLIKTRGQQATLRCSPISGHTSVYWYQQALGLGLQFLLWYDEGEERNRGNFPPRFSGRQFPNYSSELNVNALELEDSALYLCASSSGQGKGQPQHFGDGTRLSIL.

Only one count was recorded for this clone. CDR3 bases: TGTGCCAGCTCACCATTGGGGGCGTCCGATCAGCCCCAGCATTTT. The encoded protein is CASSPLGASDQPQHF. V is TRBV18 and J is TRBJ1-5, with D maybe TRBD1 (6 bases). Trimming pared 2 bases from V and 5 bases from J, leaving 13 bases between. This CDR3 region has 15 residues. CDR1 is KGHSH and CDR2 is LQKENI in the germline V gene.

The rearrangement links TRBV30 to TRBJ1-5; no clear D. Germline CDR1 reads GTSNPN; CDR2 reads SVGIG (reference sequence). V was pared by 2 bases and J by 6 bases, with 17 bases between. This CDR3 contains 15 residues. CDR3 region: CAWSKIDLGGQPQHF. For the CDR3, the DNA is TGTGCCTGGAGTAAGATAGATCTAGGCGGTCAGCCCCAGCATTTT.

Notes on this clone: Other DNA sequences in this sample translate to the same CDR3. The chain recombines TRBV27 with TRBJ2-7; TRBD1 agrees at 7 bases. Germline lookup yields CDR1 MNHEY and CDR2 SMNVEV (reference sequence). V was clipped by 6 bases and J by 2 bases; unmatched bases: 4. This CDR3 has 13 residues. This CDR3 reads CASSIQGAYEQYF. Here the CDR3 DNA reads TGTGCCAGCAGCATTCAGGGGGCCTACGAGCAGTACTTC.

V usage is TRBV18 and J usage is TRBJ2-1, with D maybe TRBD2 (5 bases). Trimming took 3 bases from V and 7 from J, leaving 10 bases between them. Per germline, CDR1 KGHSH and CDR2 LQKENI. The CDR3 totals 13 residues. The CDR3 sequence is CASSPSGGNEQFF. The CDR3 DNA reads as TGTGCCAGCTCACCGTCGGGCGGGAATGAGCAGTTCTTC. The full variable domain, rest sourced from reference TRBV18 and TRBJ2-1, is NAGVMQNPRHLVRRRGQEARLRCSPMKGHSHVYWYRQLPEEGLKFMVYLQKENIIDESGMPKERFSAEFPKEGPSILRIQQVVRGDSAAYFCASSPSGGNEQFFGPGTRLTVL.